The clone carrying this T cell receptor beta chain was seen once. Looked up from germline, CDR1 is GTSNPN and CDR2 is SVGIG (reference sequence). Trimming took 6 bases from V and 2 from J; bases not matched to a gene: 6. The CDR3 totals 14 residues. The protocol was immunoSEQ multiplex PCR, while the TCRdb copy is restricted to in-frame clones and leaves out a portion. Of about 40,000 clones listed, around four fifths are singletons. The data were taken from a study of blood T cell repertoires in COVID-19. The overall study: T cells, B-cell-depleted T cells, or PBMCs provided the cDNA or gDNA that served as material.

J is TRBJ2-3 and V is TRBV30; 9 bases line up with TRBD2. The sample was peripheral blood. This TCR was recovered from a man older than 75 with active or convalescent COVID-19. The CDR3 sequence: CACGASGNTDTQYF. The DNA of the CDR3 is TGTGCCTGCGGGGCTAGCGGGAACACAGATACGCAGTATTTT.